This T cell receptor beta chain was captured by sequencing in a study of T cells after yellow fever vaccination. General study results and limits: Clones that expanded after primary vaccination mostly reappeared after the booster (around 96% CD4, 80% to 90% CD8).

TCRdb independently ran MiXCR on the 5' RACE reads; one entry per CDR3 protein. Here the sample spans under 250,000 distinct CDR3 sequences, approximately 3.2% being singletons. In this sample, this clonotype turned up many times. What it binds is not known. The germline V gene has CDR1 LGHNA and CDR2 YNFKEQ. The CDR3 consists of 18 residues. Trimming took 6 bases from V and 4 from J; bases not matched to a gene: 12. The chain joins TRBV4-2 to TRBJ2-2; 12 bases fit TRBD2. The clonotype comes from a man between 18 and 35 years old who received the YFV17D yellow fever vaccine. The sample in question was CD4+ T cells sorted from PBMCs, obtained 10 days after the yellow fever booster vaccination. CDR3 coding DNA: TGTGCCAGCAGTCTTGGGGGACTAGCGGGCGAGGGCACCGGGGAGCTGTTTTTT. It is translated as CASSLGGLAGEGTGELFF.